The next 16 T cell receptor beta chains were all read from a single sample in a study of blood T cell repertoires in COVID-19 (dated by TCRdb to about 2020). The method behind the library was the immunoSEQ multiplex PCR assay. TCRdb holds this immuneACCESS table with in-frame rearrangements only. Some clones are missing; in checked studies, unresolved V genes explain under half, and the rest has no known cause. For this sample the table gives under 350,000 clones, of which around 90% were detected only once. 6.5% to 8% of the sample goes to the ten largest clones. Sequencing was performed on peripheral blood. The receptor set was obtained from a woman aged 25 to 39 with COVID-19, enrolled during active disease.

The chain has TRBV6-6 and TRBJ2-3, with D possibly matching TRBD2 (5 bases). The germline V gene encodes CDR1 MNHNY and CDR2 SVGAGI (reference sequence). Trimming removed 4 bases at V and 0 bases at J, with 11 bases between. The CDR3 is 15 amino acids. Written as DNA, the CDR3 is TGTGCCAGCAGTTTCGGGATAACAAGCACAGATACGCAGTATTTT. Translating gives CASSFGITSTDTQYF.

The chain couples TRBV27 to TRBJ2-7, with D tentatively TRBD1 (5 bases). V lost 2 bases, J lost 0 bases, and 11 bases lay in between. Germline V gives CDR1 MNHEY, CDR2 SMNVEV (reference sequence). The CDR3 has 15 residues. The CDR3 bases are TGTGCCAGCAGTTTAGTAGGACATACCTCCTACGAGCAGTACTTC. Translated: CASSLVGHTSYEQYF.

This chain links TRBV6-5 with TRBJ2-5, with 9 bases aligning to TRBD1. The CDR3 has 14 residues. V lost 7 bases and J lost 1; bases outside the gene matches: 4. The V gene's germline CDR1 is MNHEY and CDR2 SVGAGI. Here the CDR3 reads CASTLGQGQETQYF. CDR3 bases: TGTGCCAGCACCTTGGGACAGGGCCAAGAGACCCAGTACTTC.

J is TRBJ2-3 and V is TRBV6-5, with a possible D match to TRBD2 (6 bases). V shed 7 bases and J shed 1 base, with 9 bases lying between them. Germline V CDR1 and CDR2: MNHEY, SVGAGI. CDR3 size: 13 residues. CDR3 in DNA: TGTGCCAGCACCTCTAGCGGCACAGATACGCAGTATTTT. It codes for CASTSSGTDTQYF.

CDR3 sequence: CASTAGQGGNQPQHF. CDR3 bases: TGTGCCAGCACTGCGGGACAGGGAGGCAATCAGCCCCAGCATTTT. The V and J genes are TRBV2 and TRBJ1-5; 9 nucleotides line up with TRBD1. The ends lost 7 bases at V and 2 bases at J; junction bases unmatched: 6. The CDR3 spans 15 residues. Germline-derived CDR1 and CDR2 are SNHLY and FYNNEI.

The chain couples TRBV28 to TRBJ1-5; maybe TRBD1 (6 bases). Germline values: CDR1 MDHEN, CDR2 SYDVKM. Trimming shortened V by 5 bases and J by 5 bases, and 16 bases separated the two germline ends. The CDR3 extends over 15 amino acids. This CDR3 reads CASSPGGGGYQPQHF. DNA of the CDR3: TGTGCCAGCAGTCCCGGGGGGGGCGGTTATCAGCCCCAGCATTTT.

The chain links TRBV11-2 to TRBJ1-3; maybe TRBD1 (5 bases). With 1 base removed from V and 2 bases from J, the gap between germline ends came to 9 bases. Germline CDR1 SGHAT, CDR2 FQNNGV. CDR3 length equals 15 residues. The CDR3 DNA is TGTGCCAGCAGCTTAGCGGGCAGGGCTGGAAACACCATATATTTT. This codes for CASSLAGRAGNTIYF.

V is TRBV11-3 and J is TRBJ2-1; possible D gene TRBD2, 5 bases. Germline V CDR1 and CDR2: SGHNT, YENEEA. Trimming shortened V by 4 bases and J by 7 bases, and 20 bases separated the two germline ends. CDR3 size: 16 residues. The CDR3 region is CASSSLGDGMRNEQFF. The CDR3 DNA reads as TGTGCCAGCAGCTCCCTCGGAGACGGGATGCGGAATGAGCAGTTCTTC.

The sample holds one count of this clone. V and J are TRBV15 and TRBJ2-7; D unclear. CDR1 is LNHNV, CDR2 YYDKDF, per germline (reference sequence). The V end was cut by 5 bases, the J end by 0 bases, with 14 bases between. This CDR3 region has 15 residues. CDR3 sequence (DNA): TGTGCCACCAGCCCACGTCCCCTTAGCTCCTACGAGCAGTACTTC. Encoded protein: CATSPRPLSSYEQYF. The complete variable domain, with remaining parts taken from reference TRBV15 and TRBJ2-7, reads DAMVIQNPRYQVTQFGKPVTLSCSQTLNHNVMYWYQQKSSQAPKLLFHYYDKDFNNEADTPDNFQSRRPNTSFCFLDIRSPGLGDTAMYLCATSPRPLSSYEQYFGPGTRLTVT.

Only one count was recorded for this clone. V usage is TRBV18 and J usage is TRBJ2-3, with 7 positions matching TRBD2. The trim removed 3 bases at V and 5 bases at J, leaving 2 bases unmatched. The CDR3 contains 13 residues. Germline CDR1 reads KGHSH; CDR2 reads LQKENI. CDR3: CASSPSGVDTQYF. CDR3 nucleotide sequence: TGTGCCAGCTCACCCAGCGGGGTAGATACGCAGTATTTT.

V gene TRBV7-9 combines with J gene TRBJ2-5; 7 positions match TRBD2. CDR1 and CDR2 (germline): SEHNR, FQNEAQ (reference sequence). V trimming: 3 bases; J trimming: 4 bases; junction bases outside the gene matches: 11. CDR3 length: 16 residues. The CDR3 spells CASSLVKLGEGETQYF. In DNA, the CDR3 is TGTGCCAGCAGCTTGGTAAAACTGGGGGAGGGAGAGACCCAGTACTTC. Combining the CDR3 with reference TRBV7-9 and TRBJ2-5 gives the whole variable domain DTGVSQNPRHKITKRGQNVTFRCDPISEHNRLYWYRQTLGQGPEFLTYFQNEAQLEKSRLLSDRFSAERPKGSFSTLEIQRTEQGDSAMYLCASSLVKLGEGETQYFGPGTRLLVL.

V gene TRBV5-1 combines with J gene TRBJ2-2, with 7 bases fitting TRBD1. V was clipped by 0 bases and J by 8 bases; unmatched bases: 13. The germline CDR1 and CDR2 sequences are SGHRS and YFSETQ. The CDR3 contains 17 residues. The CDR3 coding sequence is TGCGCCAGCAGCTTGGCCAGGGGACAGATGATCGGAGGGGAGCTGTTTTTT. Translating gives CASSLARGQMIGGELFF.

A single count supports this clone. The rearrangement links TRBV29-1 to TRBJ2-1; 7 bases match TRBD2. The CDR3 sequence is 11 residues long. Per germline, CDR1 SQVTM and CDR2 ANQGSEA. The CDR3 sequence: CTGGVLDEQFF. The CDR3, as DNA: TGCACTGGGGGGGTTCTTGATGAGCAGTTCTTC.

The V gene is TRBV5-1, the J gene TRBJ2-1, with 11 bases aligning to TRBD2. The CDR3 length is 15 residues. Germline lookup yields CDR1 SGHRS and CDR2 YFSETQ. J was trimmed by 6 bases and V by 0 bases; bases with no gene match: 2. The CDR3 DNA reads TGCGCCAGCAGCTTGGTAGCGGGAGGGGTCAATGAGCAGTTCTTC. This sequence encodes CASSLVAGGVNEQFF.

For the CDR3, the DNA is TGTGCCAGCAGCTTGGCCAGGTTTGAAGCTTTCTTT. Translating it yields CASSLARFEAFF. This rearrangement joins TRBV5-6 to TRBJ1-1, with D uncertain. The CDR3 covers 12 residues. Trimming shortened V by 0 bases and J by 7 bases, and 7 bases separated the two germline ends. Germline V lookup: CDR1 SGHDT, CDR2 YYEEEE.

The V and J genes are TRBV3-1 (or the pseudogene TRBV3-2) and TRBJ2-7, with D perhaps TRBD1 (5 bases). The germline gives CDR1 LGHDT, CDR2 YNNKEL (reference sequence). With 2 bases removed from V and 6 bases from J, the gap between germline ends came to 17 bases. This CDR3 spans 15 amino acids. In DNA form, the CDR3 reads TGTGCCAGCAGCCAATCGGATTTAGGGGTTCTCGAGCAGTACTTC. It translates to CASSQSDLGVLEQYF.